This TCR beta chain was identified in a study of identifying expanded T cells in peripheral blood. The protocol was immunoSEQ multiplex PCR, while the TCRdb copy is restricted to in-frame clones and leaves out a portion. The table shows about 84,000 clones, with approximately 83% occurring only once. Trimming removed 2 bases from V and 7 bases from J, with 22 bases in between. Looked up from germline, CDR1 is SGHKS and CDR2 is YYEKEE (reference sequence). There are 18 residues in the CDR3. The specimen was blood. This clonotype originated in a person aged 18-70 years in good health. The chain combines TRBV5-5 with TRBJ1-6; TRBD1 might be the D (6 bases). This CDR3 reads CASSLLLSGTRTNSPLHF. The CDR3 nucleotides read TGTGCCAGCAGCTTACTTCTATCCGGGACAAGGACAAATTCACCCCTCCACTTT.